The next 2 T cell receptor beta chains were all read from a single sample in a study of T cell repertoires in cytomegalovirus infection. Their recognized antigens are unknown. MiXCR, run by TCRdb on the reads, gives a single entry per CDR3 protein. The sample has some 900,000 distinct CDR3 sequences; 32% are singletons. Sequencing used cultured CD8+ T cells from PBMCs, obtained from culture after CMV antigen stimulation. Receptors originate from a human donor in good health (CMV status not recorded). Some clones in this sample may be carry-over from other donors' samples.

This clonotype turned up a few times. The chain uses TRBV28 and TRBJ2-5; possibly TRBD1 or TRBD2 for D (6 bases each). Germline-derived CDR1 and CDR2 are MDHEN and SYDVKM. There are 14 residues in the CDR3. The germline V and J ends were trimmed by 6 bases and 9 bases, with 20 bases remaining between them. CDR3 protein: CASSPSGGVLAQYF. CDR3 nucleotides: TGTGCCAGCAGCCCTTCCGGGGGCGTTCTGGCCCAGTACTTC.

The V call is TRBV6-5, the J call TRBJ1-2; D call uncertain. This CDR3 is built from 12 residues. Germline CDR1 is MNHEY and CDR2 is SVGAGI. V was shortened by 2 bases and J by 7 bases, with 8 bases between the two germline ends. CDR3 bases: TGTGCCAGCAGTTACCTAGGTGGTGGCTACACCTTC. Translated, it gives CASSYLGGGYTF.